These 15 T cell receptor beta chains came from one sample sequenced in a study of identical twins. TCRdb passed the 5' RACE reads through MiXCR, listing each CDR3 protein once. The sample lists 550,000 to 700,000 distinct CDR3 sequences; 20% to 25% were seen once. These data were also reused for a study on T cells expressing NK-cell markers.

The material sequenced was PBMCs. These receptors came from a woman aged 18-29 years in good health.

This clonotype came up a few times. CDR3 sequence (DNA): TGCGCCAGCACCCGGGACCCAGGACGAACAGATACGCAGTATTTT. Residues: CASTRDPGRTDTQYF. The chain joins TRBV5-1 to TRBJ2-3; D might be TRBD1 or TRBD2, each matching 5 bases. Trimming took off 6 bases at V and 3 bases at J, with 17 bases between the two ends. CDR1 is SGHRS and CDR2 is YFSETQ in the germline V gene. The CDR3 contains 15 residues.

This clonotype was observed at least ten times. The chain has TRBV20-1 and TRBJ2-1; a weak D match, TRBD1 (5 bases). From germline, CDR1 is DFQATT and CDR2 SNEGSKA (reference sequence). V shed 7 bases and J shed 3 bases, with 7 bases lying between them. The CDR3 contains 11 residues. The CDR3 spells CSVQGYNEQFF. CDR3 nucleotide sequence: TGCAGTGTCCAGGGCTACAATGAGCAGTTCTTC.

This clonotype was counted only a few times. The chain uses TRBV6-1 and TRBJ2-7, with a weak D call TRBD1 (6 bases). The CDR3 is 14 residues long. Per germline, CDR1 MNHNS and CDR2 SASEGT. Trimming shortened V by 5 bases and J by 5 bases, and 16 bases separated the two germline ends. CDR3 region: CASSQRTAEDEQYF. CDR3 DNA: TGTGCCAGCAGTCAGAGGACAGCCGAGGACGAGCAGTACTTC.

This clonotype was observed a few times. The chain employs TRBV10-3 and TRBJ2-7, with a tentative D call TRBD1 (6 bases). The germline CDR1 and CDR2 sequences are ENHRY and SYGVKD. V gave up 8 bases and J gave up 6 bases, with 20 bases separating them. The CDR3 extends over 14 amino acids. CDR3 DNA: TGTGCCATCTCCCGGGGCGTTGGACAGCTCGAGCAGTACTTC. This translates into CAISRGVGQLEQYF.

The gene calls are TRBV29-1 and TRBJ2-5; D is uncertain. Trimming stripped 4 bases from V and 2 bases from J, with 5 bases between. The CDR3 has 11 residues. Germline assignment: CDR1 SQVTM and CDR2 ANQGSEA. This chain's CDR3 is CSVVEQETQYF. The CDR3 DNA reads as TGCAGCGTTGTGGAACAAGAGACCCAGTACTTC. Based on the CDR3 plus reference TRBV29-1 and TRBJ2-5, the full variable domain is SAVISQKPSRDICQRGTSLTIQCQVDSQVTMMFWYRQQPGQSLTLIATANQGSEATYESGFVIDKFPISRPNLTFSTLTVSNMSPEDSSIYLCSVVEQETQYFGPGTRLLVL.

J is TRBJ2-5 and V is TRBV20-1, with 7 bases fitting TRBD1. V trimming: 1 base; J trimming: 5 bases; junction bases outside the gene matches: 1. Germline V lookup: CDR1 DFQATT, CDR2 SNEGSKA (reference sequence). This CDR3 region has 12 residues. CDR3 sequence reads: CSARVQGETQYF. In DNA, the CDR3 is TGCAGTGCTAGAGTACAGGGGGAGACCCAGTACTTC.

The chain is built from TRBV6-1 and TRBJ2-1; D ambiguous. The CDR3 runs 14 residues. The V and J ends lost 7 bases and 2 bases respectively, with 12 bases between them. In germline, CDR1 is MNHNS, CDR2 SASEGT. The CDR3 nucleotides read TGTGCCAGCAAGGTCCACTCCGCCTACAATGAGCAGTTCTTC. Translated, it gives CASKVHSAYNEQFF.

Worth noting for this clonotype: A much larger clone is a single base away; this may be a read error. The V and J genes are TRBV12-3 or TRBV12-4 and TRBJ2-1, with D possibly TRBD1 on 7 matching bases. Between the trimmed V and J ends, which lost 6 bases and 6 bases, there was a span of 9 bases. The CDR3 totals 12 residues. The CDR3 sequence: CASRRDSNEQFF. The CDR3 nucleotides read TGTGCCAGCAGGCGGGACAGCAATGAGCAGTTCTTC.

This clonotype has at least ten counts. The chain is built from TRBV4-3 and TRBJ2-2; D remains unclear. The CDR3 length is 18 residues. In germline, CDR1 is LGHNA, CDR2 YSLEER. Trimming pared 0 bases from V and 0 bases from J, leaving 14 bases between. This chain's CDR3 is CASSQDILSVPNTGELFF. For the CDR3, the DNA is TGCGCCAGCAGCCAAGATATTTTGAGTGTCCCGAACACCGGGGAGCTGTTTTTT.

This clonotype appeared a few times. The chain uses TRBV4-2 and TRBJ2-7; D is undetermined. The CDR3 is 16 amino acids. Per germline, CDR1 LGHNA and CDR2 YNFKEQ. Trimming left V 2 bases short and J 7 bases short, with 21 bases between. This CDR3 is CASSQLLGDTAWEQYF. Written as DNA, the CDR3 is TGTGCCAGCAGCCAATTACTCGGAGATACTGCTTGGGAGCAGTACTTC.

V gene TRBV3-1 combines with J gene TRBJ2-3; D is ambiguous. CDR3 length equals 13 residues. From germline, CDR1 is LGHDT and CDR2 YNNKEL (reference sequence). V was trimmed by 5 bases and J by 4 bases, leaving 10 bases between them. The CDR3 region has the DNA TGTGCCAGCAGCAACCGAGCCGCAGATACGCAGTATTTT. Translated, it gives CASSNRAADTQYF.

This clonotype was seen a few times. The chain links TRBV29-1 to TRBJ2-7; 9 nucleotides line up with TRBD2. Germline CDR1 is SQVTM and CDR2 is ANQGSEA. V lost 4 bases, J lost 2 bases, and 6 bases stayed unmatched. CDR3 size: 14 residues. DNA of the CDR3: TGCAGCGTTGGACGTAGCGGGGGCACCTACGAGCAGTACTTC. This sequence encodes CSVGRSGGTYEQYF.

In this sample, this clonotype turned up a few times. The genes are TRBV5-8 and TRBJ2-3; TRBD1 aligns across 11 bases. This CDR3 region has 15 residues. With V trimmed by 3 bases and J by 4 bases, 4 bases remained unmatched. Looked up from germline, CDR1 is SGHTS and CDR2 is YDEGEE. The CDR3 loop reads CASSSGQGASDTQYF. Here the CDR3 DNA reads TGTGCCAGCAGCTCCGGACAGGGGGCATCAGATACGCAGTATTTT.

The chain links TRBV7-2 to TRBJ2-5; either TRBD1 or TRBD2 may supply D (5 bases each). Germline-derived CDR1 and CDR2 are SGHTA and FQGNSA. CDR3 length: 13 residues. V shed 11 bases and J shed 4 bases, with 17 bases lying between them. In DNA, the CDR3 is TGTGCCGCGAGGGACCCCTTCGGAGAGACCCAGTACTTC. The encoded protein is CAARDPFGETQYF. The whole variable domain, remainder taken from reference TRBV7-2 and TRBJ2-5, is GAGVSQSPSNKVTEKGKDVELRCDPISGHTALYWYRQSLGQGLEFLIYFQGNSAPDKSGLPSDRFSAERTGGSVSTLTIQRTQQEDSAVYLCAARDPFGETQYFGPGTRLLVL.

This chain joins TRBV6-1 and TRBJ2-2; D might be TRBD1 (5 bases). This CDR3 region has 16 residues. The germline CDR1 and CDR2 sequences are MNHNS and SASEGT. V lost 6 bases and J 0 bases, leaving 14 bases between the germline ends. The CDR3 sequence: CASSRTRIANTGELFF. The CDR3 DNA reads TGTGCCAGCAGCCGGACACGTATCGCGAACACCGGGGAGCTGTTTTTT.